This entry features one T cell receptor beta chain sequence. The antigen remains unidentified. Amplification used 60 Vbeta primers and 13 Jbeta primers. The repertoire was sequenced with immunoSEQ multiplex PCR; TCRdb's copy has only in-frame clones and lacks some. The sample holds 110,000 to 150,000 clones, roughly 65% seen once. This CDR3 contains 13 residues. V was clipped by 0 bases and J by 5 bases, with 6 bases between them. CDR1 SGHAT and CDR2 FQNNGV come from the germline V gene. This sample is drawn from a study of cytomegalovirus exposure and HLA in healthy donors. Findings and caveats of the study: V segments that were indistinguishable, TRBV6-2 and TRBV6-3 among them, were omitted from analysis. Altogether, 164 TCR beta chains were recorded as cytomegalovirus-associated. Accurate predictions that matched the HLA-A and HLA-B alleles of most subjects were reportedly made from TCR beta sequences. CMV serostatus was the only recorded immune exposure for donors.

The V and J genes are TRBV11-2 and TRBJ2-3; D is unresolved. The receptor was isolated from a young woman in good health and CMV-seronegative. The sample was PBMCs. The CDR3 region has the DNA TGTGCCAGCAGCTTAGAAGCCGAAGATACGCAGTATTTT. It yields the protein CASSLEAEDTQYF.